Below are 28 T cell receptor beta chains sequenced from a single sample in a study of CD8+ T cells in alopecia areata. It was cDNA, reverse transcribed from extracted RNA, that served as the sequencing template. Produced via immunoSEQ multiplex PCR; TCRdb's table is partial and in-frame only. The top ten clones hold approximately 4.9% of a sample with over 150,000 clones, 45% to 70% of them seen once. Sequenced: CD8+ T cells sorted from blood. The receptors here all came from a human donor in good health.

This sequence joins TRBV29-1 and TRBJ2-7; D unresolved. Trimming cost V 2 bases and J 4 bases, with 9 bases left between them. The germline gives CDR1 SQVTM, CDR2 ANQGSEA. This CDR3 spans 12 amino acids. CDR3 bases: TGCAGCGTTGAATTGAAGGATTACGAGCAGTACTTC. Translating gives CSVELKDYEQYF.

The genes are TRBV4-1 and TRBJ1-1; D gene unclear. Germline V gene data show CDR1 as MGHRA and CDR2 as YSYEKL. The CDR3 spans 14 residues. Trimming stripped 1 base from V and 1 base from J, with 7 bases between. The CDR3 coding sequence is TGCGCCAGCAGCCAAGCGGAATGGAACACTGAAGCTTTCTTT. Translation gives CASSQAEWNTEAFF.

This clone has only a few counts. The chain joins TRBV18 to TRBJ2-5, with D possibly TRBD2 on 5 matching bases. Germline CDR1 KGHSH, CDR2 LQKENI. V was trimmed by 0 bases and J by 2 bases, leaving 16 bases between them. The CDR3 consists of 17 residues. The CDR3 loop reads CASSPPDAGAPQETQYF. DNA of the CDR3: TGTGCCAGCTCACCACCGGATGCGGGTGCGCCGCAAGAGACCCAGTACTTC.

In its sample, this clone was seen a few times. The J gene is TRBJ1-1, the V gene TRBV29-1; no clear D. The germline CDR1 and CDR2 sequences are SQVTM and ANQGSEA. The CDR3 length is 13 residues. V shed 4 bases and J shed 5 bases, with 14 bases lying between them. The CDR3 spells CSVGRNMDTEAFF. CDR3 nucleotide sequence: TGCAGCGTTGGTCGAAACATGGATACTGAAGCTTTCTTT.

This chain uses TRBV30 with TRBJ2-1; 9 bases map to TRBD1. This CDR3 comprises 14 residues. CDR1 GTSNPN and CDR2 SVGIG come from the germline V gene (reference sequence). The junction had 6 bases not matched to a gene; V was cut back by 2 bases and J by 7 bases. This CDR3 reads CAWSLGQGSNEQFF. CDR3 sequence (DNA): TGTGCCTGGAGTCTCGGACAGGGGTCTAATGAGCAGTTCTTC.

This chain uses TRBV2 with TRBJ1-2; the D gene is possibly TRBD1 (5 bases). The ends were cut back, 2 bases at V and 4 bases at J, with 14 bases in the middle. The CDR3 is 15 amino acids. The germline V gene encodes CDR1 SNHLY and CDR2 FYNNEI. The CDR3 DNA is TGTGCCAGCAGTGAAACCGAGACAGAATCCTATGGCTACACCTTC. This gives the protein CASSETETESYGYTF.

By frequency in the sample, this clone is medium-sized. CDR3 in DNA: TGTGCCAGCAGCAAACAGAACACTGAAGCTTTCTTT. Translating it yields CASSKQNTEAFF. The chain is built from TRBV21-1 and TRBJ1-1; the table's TRBD1 call for D was not verified on the DNA. TRBV21-1 is annotated as a pseudogene. The CDR3 is 12 amino acids.

This chain joins TRBV7-9 and TRBJ2-2; the D is unclear. Trimming took off 5 bases at V and 8 bases at J, with 15 bases between the two ends. Germline V gene sequence: CDR1 SEHNR, CDR2 FQNEAQ (reference sequence). The CDR3 has 14 amino acids. The CDR3 protein is CASSPGSRPGELFF. The CDR3 DNA sequence: TGTGCCAGCAGCCCGGGCTCCCGTCCAGGGGAGCTGTTTTTT.

This clone was detected only a few times. The chain combines TRBV7-6 with TRBJ2-7; possible D gene TRBD1, 6 bases. CDR1 is SGHVS, CDR2 FNYEAQ, per germline. With 5 bases removed from V and 6 bases from J, the gap between germline ends came to 14 bases. The CDR3 runs to 13 residues. The CDR3 DNA reads as TGTGCCAGCAGCGAGGAGCAGGGGTCCGAGCAGTACTTC. Its protein product is CASSEEQGSEQYF.

The rearrangement links TRBV27 to TRBJ1-1; D gene ambiguous. Trimming cost V 2 bases and J 2 bases, with 6 bases left between them. The CDR3 consists of 13 residues. Germline V CDR1 and CDR2: MNHEY, SMNVEV (reference sequence). The CDR3 DNA is TGTGCCAGCAGTTTAAACGGTAACACTGAAGCTTTCTTT. It codes for CASSLNGNTEAFF.

This clone was detected a few times. The chain has TRBV7-3 and TRBJ2-3; D gene unclear. Trimming took 3 bases from V and 4 from J, leaving 8 bases between them. CDR1 and CDR2 (germline): SGHTA, FQGTGA. This CDR3 has 13 amino acids. The CDR3: CASSFPGSDTQYF. CDR3 DNA sequence: TGTGCCAGCAGCTTCCCCGGGTCAGATACGCAGTATTTT.

The chain carries TRBV7-3 and TRBJ2-3, with D possibly being TRBD1 (6 bases). V was pared by 5 bases and J by 2 bases, with 26 bases between. The CDR3 is 19 amino acids. The germline CDR1 and CDR2 sequences are SGHTA and FQGTGA. Written as DNA, the CDR3 is TGTGCCAGCAGCCATTCGTATGTAGGGCAGGGGCCAAACACAGATACGCAGTATTTT. This gives the protein CASSHSYVGQGPNTDTQYF.

Only a few counts were recorded for this clone. V usage is TRBV7-8 and J usage is TRBJ2-1, with 12 nucleotides matching TRBD2. V was clipped by 5 bases and J by 8 bases; unmatched bases: 7. This CDR3 has 15 amino acids. Germline lookup yields CDR1 SGHVS and CDR2 FQNEAQ. CDR3: CASSILAGGQDEQFF. The DNA for the CDR3 is TGTGCCAGCAGCATCCTAGCGGGGGGGCAGGATGAGCAGTTCTTC.

The rearrangement uses TRBV4-1 and TRBJ2-7; D may be TRBD1 (6 bases). The V end was cut by 3 bases, the J end by 2 bases, with 14 bases between. The CDR3 runs 15 residues. From germline, CDR1 is MGHRA and CDR2 YSYEKL. The CDR3 bases are TGCGCCAGCAGCCAGATAAGGGACACCACCTACGAGCAGTACTTC. It encodes CASSQIRDTTYEQYF.

The genes are TRBV9 and TRBJ1-2, with a tentative D call TRBD1 (5 bases). V was trimmed by 3 bases and J by 8 bases, leaving 14 bases between them. Germline CDR1 reads SGDLS; CDR2 reads YYNGEE. This CDR3 has 13 residues. Here the CDR3 DNA reads TGTGCCAGCAGCGGGACACCATTCAGGGGCTACACCTTC. The encoded protein is CASSGTPFRGYTF.

V is TRBV6-1 and J is TRBJ1-1, with D tentatively TRBD1 (5 bases). Per the germline V gene, CDR1 is MNHNS and CDR2 is SASEGT. The CDR3 totals 13 residues. V dropped 6 bases and J dropped 3 bases, with 11 bases sitting between them. CDR3 amino acids: CASRRRGDTEAFF. Here the CDR3 DNA reads TGTGCCAGCAGACGAAGGGGTGACACTGAAGCTTTCTTT.

J is TRBJ2-5 and V is TRBV6-5; perhaps TRBD1 as D (6 bases). V shed 5 bases and J shed 1 base, with 11 bases lying between them. The V gene's germline CDR1 is MNHEY and CDR2 SVGAGI. This CDR3 is 14 amino acids long. The CDR3 is CASSQDSPQETQYF. The DNA of the CDR3 is TGTGCCAGCAGTCAGGACAGCCCCCAAGAGACCCAGTACTTC.

The chain carries TRBV5-1 and TRBJ2-1; D unclear. V was pared by 1 base and J by 0 bases, with 5 bases between. Germline lookup yields CDR1 SGHRS and CDR2 YFSETQ. The CDR3 consists of 14 residues. The CDR3, as DNA: TGCGCCAGCAGCTTGATGGACTCCTACAATGAGCAGTTCTTC. Translation gives CASSLMDSYNEQFF. The full variable domain, its missing parts supplied by reference TRBV5-1 and TRBJ2-1, is KAGVTQTPRYLIKTRGQQVTLSCSPISGHRSVSWYQQTPGQGLQFLFEYFSETQRNKGNFPGRFSGRQFSNSRSEMNVSTLELGDSALYLCASSLMDSYNEQFFGPGTRLTVL.

This chain uses TRBV4-2 with TRBJ1-5, with a weak D call TRBD1 (6 bases). The CDR3 runs 15 residues. Germline loops: CDR1 LGHNA, CDR2 YNFKEQ. Trimming left V 4 bases short and J 1 base short, with 11 bases between. CDR3 in amino acids: CASSPQGYSNQPQHF. The CDR3 DNA reads as TGTGCCAGCAGCCCACAGGGCTACAGCAATCAGCCCCAGCATTTT.

The chain is built from TRBV30 and TRBJ1-2; 11 positions agree with TRBD1. CDR1 is GTSNPN, CDR2 SVGIG, per germline (reference sequence). V shed 2 bases, J shed 10 bases, and the junction held 9 bases outside the gene matches. The length of the CDR3 is 14 residues. The CDR3 DNA follows: TGTGCCTGGAGTTTACCGGGGACAGGGGGAGTCTACACCTTC. It is translated as CAWSLPGTGGVYTF.

In its sample, this clone was seen a few times. The chain employs TRBV6-1 and TRBJ1-1; possibly TRBD1 for D (6 bases). Germline CDR1 is MNHNS and CDR2 is SASEGT. The CDR3 has 13 residues. Trimming removed 7 bases from V and 6 bases from J, with 15 bases in between. CDR3 sequence (DNA): TGTGCCAGCACCGGGACAACACTTGCTGAAGCTTTCTTT. Translation gives CASTGTTLAEAFF.

The chain recombines TRBV30 with TRBJ2-7, with D possibly TRBD1 on 6 matching bases. The V gene lost 0 bases and the J gene lost 4 bases, with 19 bases spanning the gap. CDR3 length: 16 amino acids. Per germline, CDR1 GTSNPN and CDR2 SVGIG (reference sequence). CDR3 sequence: CAWSVLGQRGEYEQYF. The CDR3 DNA reads TGTGCCTGGAGTGTACTCGGACAGCGAGGCGAATACGAGCAGTACTTC.

This chain connects TRBV4-1 to TRBJ1-2; D possibly corresponds to TRBD1 (5 bases). Germline V gene lookup returns CDR1 MGHRA and CDR2 YSYEKL. This CDR3 is 13 amino acids long. Trimming pared 0 bases from V and 4 bases from J, leaving 6 bases between. CDR3 in DNA: TGCGCCAGCAGCCAAGATGGGGGCTATGGCTACACCTTC. Its translation: CASSQDGGYGYTF.

CDR3 in amino acids: CASSFRTGGDGGYTF. The CDR3 DNA follows: TGCGCCAGCAGCTTCCGGACAGGGGGCGATGGTGGCTACACCTTC. V is TRBV5-1 and J is TRBJ1-2, with 11 nucleotides matching TRBD1. This CDR3 spans 15 amino acids. After removal of 2 bases from V and 7 bases from J, the junction contained 7 bases not matched to a gene. Germline CDR1 is SGHRS and CDR2 is YFSETQ.

The chain combines TRBV15 with TRBJ2-2; no definite D call. This CDR3 region has 13 residues. The germline V gene has CDR1 LNHNV and CDR2 YYDKDF (reference sequence). The V end was cut by 0 bases, the J end by 4 bases, with 3 bases between. CDR3 amino acids: CATSRDGTGELFF. The CDR3 coding sequence is TGTGCCACCAGCAGAGATGGCACCGGGGAGCTGTTTTTT.

This sequence joins TRBV4-1 and TRBJ1-1; a weak D match, TRBD1 (5 bases). The V end lost 3 bases, the J end lost 4 bases, and 12 bases lay between the germline ends. CDR3 length: 14 amino acids. Per the germline V gene, CDR1 is MGHRA and CDR2 is YSYEKL. The CDR3 loop is CASSQVGTSTEAFF. CDR3 DNA: TGCGCCAGCAGCCAGGTTGGGACTTCCACTGAAGCTTTCTTT.

This chain connects TRBV4-1 to TRBJ1-2; D is perhaps TRBD1 (5 bases). This CDR3 region has 14 residues. Trimming removed 2 bases from V and 5 bases from J, with 12 bases in between. Germline V CDR1 and CDR2: MGHRA, YSYEKL. The CDR3 is CASSQQGRGYGYTF. The CDR3 DNA is TGCGCCAGCAGCCAACAGGGTCGGGGATATGGCTACACCTTC.

The chain employs TRBV6-5 and TRBJ2-3; unclear D gene. Per the germline V gene, CDR1 is MNHEY and CDR2 is SVGAGI. There are 14 residues in the CDR3. V was trimmed by 6 bases and J by 1 base, leaving 11 bases between them. CDR3 amino acids: CASSKNGRTDTQYF. The DNA for the CDR3 is TGTGCCAGCAGCAAAAACGGGCGCACAGATACGCAGTATTTT.